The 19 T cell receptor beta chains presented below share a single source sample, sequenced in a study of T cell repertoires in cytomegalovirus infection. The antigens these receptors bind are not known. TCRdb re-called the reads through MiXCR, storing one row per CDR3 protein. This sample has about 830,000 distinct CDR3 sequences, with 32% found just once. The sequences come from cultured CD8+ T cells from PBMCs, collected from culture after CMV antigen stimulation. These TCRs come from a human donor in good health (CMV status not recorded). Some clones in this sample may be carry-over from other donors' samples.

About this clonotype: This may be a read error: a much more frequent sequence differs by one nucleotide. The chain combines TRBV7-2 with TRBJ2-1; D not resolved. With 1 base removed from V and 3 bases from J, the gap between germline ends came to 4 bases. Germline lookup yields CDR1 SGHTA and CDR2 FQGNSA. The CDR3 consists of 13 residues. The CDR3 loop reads CTSSLVLYNEQFF. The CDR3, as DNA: TGTACCAGCAGCTTAGTCCTCTACAATGAGCAGTTCTTC.

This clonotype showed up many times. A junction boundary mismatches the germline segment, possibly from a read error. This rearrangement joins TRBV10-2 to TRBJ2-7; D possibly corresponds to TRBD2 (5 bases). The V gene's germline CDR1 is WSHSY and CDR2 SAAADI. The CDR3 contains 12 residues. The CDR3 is CASSESGYEQYF. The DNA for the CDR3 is TGTGCCAGCAGTGAGTCGGGGTACGAGCAGTACTTC.

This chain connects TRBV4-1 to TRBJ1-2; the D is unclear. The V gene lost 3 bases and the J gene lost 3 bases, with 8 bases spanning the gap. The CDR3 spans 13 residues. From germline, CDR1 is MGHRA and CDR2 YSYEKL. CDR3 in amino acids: CASSHSLDYGYTF. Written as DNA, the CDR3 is TGCGCCAGCAGCCATAGCCTAGACTATGGCTACACCTTC.

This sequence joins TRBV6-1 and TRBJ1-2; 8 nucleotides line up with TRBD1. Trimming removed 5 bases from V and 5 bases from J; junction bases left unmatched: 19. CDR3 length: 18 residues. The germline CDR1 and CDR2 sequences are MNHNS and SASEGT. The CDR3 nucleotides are TGTGCCAGCAGTTACCTTCTTTCCCTGACAGGGGCAAAGTATGGCTACACCTTC. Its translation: CASSYLLSLTGAKYGYTF.

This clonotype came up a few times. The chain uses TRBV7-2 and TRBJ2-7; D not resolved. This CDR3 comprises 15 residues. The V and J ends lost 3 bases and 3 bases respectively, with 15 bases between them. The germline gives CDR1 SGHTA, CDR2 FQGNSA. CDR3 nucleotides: TGTGCCAGCAGCTTGCGTACTACTCCGATCTACGAGCAGTACTTC. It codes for CASSLRTTPIYEQYF.

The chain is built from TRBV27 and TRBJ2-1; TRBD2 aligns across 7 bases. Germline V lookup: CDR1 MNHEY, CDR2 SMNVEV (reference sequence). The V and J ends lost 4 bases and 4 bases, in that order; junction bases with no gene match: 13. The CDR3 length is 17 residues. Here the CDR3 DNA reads TGTGCCAGCAGTTCCGATTTAGGACTAGGGAATTACAATGAGCAGTTCTTC. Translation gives CASSSDLGLGNYNEQFF.

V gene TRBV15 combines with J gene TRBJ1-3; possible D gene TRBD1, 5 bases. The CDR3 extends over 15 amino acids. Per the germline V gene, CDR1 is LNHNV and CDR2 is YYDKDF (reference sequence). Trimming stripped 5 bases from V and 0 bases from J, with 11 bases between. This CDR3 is CATSARQSSGNTIYF. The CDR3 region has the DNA TGTGCCACCAGCGCTAGACAGAGCTCTGGAAACACCATATATTTT.

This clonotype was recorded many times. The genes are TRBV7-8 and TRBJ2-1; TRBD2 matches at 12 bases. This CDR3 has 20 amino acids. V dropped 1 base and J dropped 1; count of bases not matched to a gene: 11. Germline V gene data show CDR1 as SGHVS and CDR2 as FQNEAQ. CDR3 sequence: CASSLGATSGGHGSYNEQFF. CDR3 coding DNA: TGTGCCAGCAGCTTAGGAGCTACTAGCGGGGGGCATGGGTCCTACAATGAGCAGTTCTTC.

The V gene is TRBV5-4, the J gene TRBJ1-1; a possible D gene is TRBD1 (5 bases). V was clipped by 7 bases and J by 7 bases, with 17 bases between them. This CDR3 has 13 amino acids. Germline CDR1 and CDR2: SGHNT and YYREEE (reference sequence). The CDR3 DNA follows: TGTGCCAGCGCCGGGGGTCTTTTTGTTGAAGCTTTCTTT. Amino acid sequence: CASAGGLFVEAFF.

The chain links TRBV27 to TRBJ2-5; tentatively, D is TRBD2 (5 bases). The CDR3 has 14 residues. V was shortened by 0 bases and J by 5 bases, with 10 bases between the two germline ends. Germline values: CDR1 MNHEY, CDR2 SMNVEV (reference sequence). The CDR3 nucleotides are TGTGCCAGCAGTTTATCACTAGGCTGGGAGACCCAGTACTTC. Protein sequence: CASSLSLGWETQYF.

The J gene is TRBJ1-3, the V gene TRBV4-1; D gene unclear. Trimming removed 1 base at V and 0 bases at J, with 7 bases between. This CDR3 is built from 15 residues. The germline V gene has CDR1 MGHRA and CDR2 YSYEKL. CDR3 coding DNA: TGCGCCAGCAGCCAAGTTTGGAGCTCTGGAAACACCATATATTTT. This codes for CASSQVWSSGNTIYF.

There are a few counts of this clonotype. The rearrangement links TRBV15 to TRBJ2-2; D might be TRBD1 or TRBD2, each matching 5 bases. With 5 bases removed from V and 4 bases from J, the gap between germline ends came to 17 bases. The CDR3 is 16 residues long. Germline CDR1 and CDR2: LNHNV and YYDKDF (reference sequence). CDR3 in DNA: TGTGCCACCAGCTCTCTCGGGGCCAAGAGCACCGGGGAGCTGTTTTTT. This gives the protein CATSSLGAKSTGELFF.

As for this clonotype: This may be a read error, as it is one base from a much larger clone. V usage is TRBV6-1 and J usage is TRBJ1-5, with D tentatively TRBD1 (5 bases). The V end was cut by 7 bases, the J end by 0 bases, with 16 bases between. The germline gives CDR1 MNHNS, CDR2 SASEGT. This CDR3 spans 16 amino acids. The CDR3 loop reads CASNPIRQYSNQPQHF. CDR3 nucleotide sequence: TGTGCCAGCAATCCGATTCGACAGTATAGCAATCAGCCCCAGCATTTT.

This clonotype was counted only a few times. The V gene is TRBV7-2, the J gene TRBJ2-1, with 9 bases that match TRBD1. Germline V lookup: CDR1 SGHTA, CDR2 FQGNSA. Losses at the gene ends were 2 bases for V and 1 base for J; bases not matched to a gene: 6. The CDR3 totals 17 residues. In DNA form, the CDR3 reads TGTGCCAGCAGCTTAATCCCCGGACAGGGGTCCTACAATGAGCAGTTCTTC. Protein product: CASSLIPGQGSYNEQFF.

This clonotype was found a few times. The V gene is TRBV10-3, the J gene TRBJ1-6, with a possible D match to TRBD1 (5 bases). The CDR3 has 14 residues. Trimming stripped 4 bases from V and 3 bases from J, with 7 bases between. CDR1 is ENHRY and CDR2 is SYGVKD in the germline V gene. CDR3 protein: CAISARVYNSPLHF. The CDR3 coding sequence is TGTGCCATCAGTGCCAGGGTCTATAATTCACCCCTCCACTTT.

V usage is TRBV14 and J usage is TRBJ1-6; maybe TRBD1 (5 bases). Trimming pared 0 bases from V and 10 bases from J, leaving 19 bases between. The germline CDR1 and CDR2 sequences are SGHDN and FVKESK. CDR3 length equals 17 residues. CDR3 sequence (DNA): TGTGCCAGCAGCCAAGAAAATCAGGGAAGGGGTTGGTCACCCCTCCACTTT. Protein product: CASSQENQGRGWSPLHF.

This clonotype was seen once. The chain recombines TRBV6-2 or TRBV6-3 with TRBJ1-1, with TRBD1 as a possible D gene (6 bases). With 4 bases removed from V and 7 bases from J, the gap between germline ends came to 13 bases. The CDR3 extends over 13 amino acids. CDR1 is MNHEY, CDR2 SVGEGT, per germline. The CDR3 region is CASSSSGTFEAFF. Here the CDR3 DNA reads TGTGCCAGCAGTTCATCGGGGACATTTGAAGCTTTCTTT.

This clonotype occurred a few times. CDR3 residues: CASKFGGERTGELFF. In DNA, the CDR3 is TGTGCCAGCAAGTTTGGAGGGGAACGCACCGGGGAGCTGTTTTTT. V is TRBV6-5 and J is TRBJ2-2, with D perhaps matching TRBD2 (6 bases). V was trimmed by 7 bases and J by 4 bases, leaving 16 bases between them. CDR3 length equals 15 residues. Germline CDR1 reads MNHEY; CDR2 reads SVGAGI.

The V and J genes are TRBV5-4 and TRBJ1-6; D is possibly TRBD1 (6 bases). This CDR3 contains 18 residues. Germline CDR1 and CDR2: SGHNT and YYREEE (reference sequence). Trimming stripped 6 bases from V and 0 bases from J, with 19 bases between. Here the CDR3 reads CASKNTGGAGSYNSPLHF. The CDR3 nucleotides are TGTGCCAGCAAGAACACCGGGGGGGCAGGCTCCTATAATTCACCCCTCCACTTT. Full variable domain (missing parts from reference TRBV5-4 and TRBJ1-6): ETGVTQSPTHLIKTRGQQVTLRCSSQSGHNTVSWYQQALGQGPQFIFQYYREEENGRGNFPPRFSGLQFPNYSSELNVNALELDDSALYLCASKNTGGAGSYNSPLHFGNGTRLTVT.